Below, one T cell receptor beta chain is given with its context. A read error may produce the germline difference seen at one junction end. These data originate in a study of T cell responses to AZD1222 COVID-19 vaccine. Assay: immunoSEQ multiplex PCR; the TCRdb copy retains only in-frame clones and omits some. This table holds 150,000 to 200,000 clones, almost 95% found once. The CDR3 is 18 residues long. Germline loops: CDR1 SSHAT, CDR2 FNYEAQ (reference sequence). The TCR sequence derives from an adult in good health. The source material was peripheral blood, sampled on day 0 of AZD1222 vaccination. The chain recombines TRBV7-7 with TRBJ1-4; D possibly corresponds to TRBD1 (6 bases). The CDR3 DNA reads TGTGCTAGCAGCTCCAAAGTGGGGGGGCAGGGAACTAATGAAAAACTGTTTTTT. This encodes CASSSKVGGQGTNEKLFF.